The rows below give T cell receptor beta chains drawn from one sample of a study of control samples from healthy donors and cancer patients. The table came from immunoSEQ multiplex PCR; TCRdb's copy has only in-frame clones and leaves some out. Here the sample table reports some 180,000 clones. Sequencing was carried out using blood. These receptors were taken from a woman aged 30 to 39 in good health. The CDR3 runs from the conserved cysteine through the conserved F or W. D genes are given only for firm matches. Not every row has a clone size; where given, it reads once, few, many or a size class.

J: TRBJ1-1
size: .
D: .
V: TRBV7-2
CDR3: CASSLRSLEKLNTEAFF
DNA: TGTGCCAGCAGCTTAAGGTCTTTGGAGAAACTGAACACTGAAGCTTTCTTT

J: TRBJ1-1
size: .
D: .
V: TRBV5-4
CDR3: CASSLAGPPEAFF
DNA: TGTGCCAGCAGCTTGGCGGGACCCCCTGAAGCTTTCTTT

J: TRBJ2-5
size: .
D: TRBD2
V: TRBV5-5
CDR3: CASSMLAGGPRLQETQYF
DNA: TGTGCCAGCAGCATGCTAGCGGGGGGACCTCGCTTACAAGAGACCCAGTACTTC

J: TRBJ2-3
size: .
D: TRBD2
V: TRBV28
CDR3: CASSTLRGGFLYTQYF
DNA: TGTGCCAGCAGTACCCTCCGGGGGGGCTTCCTCTATACGCAGTATTTT

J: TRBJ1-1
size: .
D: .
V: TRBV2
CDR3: CASSFDGGNTEAFF
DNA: TGTGCCAGCAGTTTCGACGGGGGAAACACTGAAGCTTTCTTT

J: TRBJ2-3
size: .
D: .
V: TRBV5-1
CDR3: CASSAGLSPSFADTQYF
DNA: TGCGCCAGCAGCGCGGGACTTTCTCCCTCCTTTGCAGATACGCAGTATTTT

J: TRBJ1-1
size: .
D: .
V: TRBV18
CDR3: CASSPGQLNTEAFF
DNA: TGTGCCAGCTCACCAGGGCAGCTGAACACTGAAGCTTTCTTT

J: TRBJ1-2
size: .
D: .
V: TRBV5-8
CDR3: CASSFVHRANYGYTF
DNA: TGTGCCAGCAGCTTCGTTCACAGGGCTAACTATGGCTACACCTTC

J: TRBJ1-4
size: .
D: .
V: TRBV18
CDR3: CASSPQEGEKLFF
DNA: TGTGCCAGCTCACCACAAGAGGGAGAAAAACTGTTTTTT

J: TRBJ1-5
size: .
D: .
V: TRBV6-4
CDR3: CASSDPPTGNNQPQHF
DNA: TGTGCCAGCAGTGACCCCCCGACAGGAAACAATCAGCCCCAGCATTTT

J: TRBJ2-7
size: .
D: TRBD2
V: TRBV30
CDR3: CACTSGGALEQYF
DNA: TGTGCCTGCACTAGCGGGGGGGCGTTGGAGCAGTACTTC

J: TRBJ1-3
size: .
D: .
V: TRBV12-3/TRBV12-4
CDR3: CASSWGNTIYF
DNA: TGTGCCAGCAGTTGGGGAAACACCATATATTTT

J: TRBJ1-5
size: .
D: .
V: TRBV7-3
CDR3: CASSLSVRQPQHF
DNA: TGTGCCAGCAGCTTAAGTGTAAGGCAGCCCCAGCATTTT

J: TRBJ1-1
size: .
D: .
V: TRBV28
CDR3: CASSLFRHSTDTEAFF
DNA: TGTGCCAGCAGTTTATTCCGCCACTCCACAGACACTGAAGCTTTCTTT

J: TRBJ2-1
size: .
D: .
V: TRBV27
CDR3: CASSLPGGFEQFF
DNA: TGTGCCAGCAGTTTACCTGGGGGCTTTGAGCAGTTCTTC

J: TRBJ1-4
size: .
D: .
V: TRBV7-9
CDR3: CASRALASSNEKLFF
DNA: TGTGCCAGCAGGGCTTTGGCCAGCTCTAATGAAAAACTGTTTTTT

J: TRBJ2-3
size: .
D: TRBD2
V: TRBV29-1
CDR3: CSVERAGGADTQYF
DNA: TGCAGCGTTGAGCGAGCGGGGGGGGCAGATACGCAGTATTTT

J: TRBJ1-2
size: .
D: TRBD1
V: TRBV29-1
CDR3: CSADRGSPGYTF
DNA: TGCAGCGCCGACAGGGGGAGCCCTGGCTACACCTTC

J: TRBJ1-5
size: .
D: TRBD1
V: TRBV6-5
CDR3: CASSWTGVGSNQPQHF
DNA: TGTGCCAGCAGTTGGACAGGGGTAGGGAGCAATCAGCCCCAGCATTTT

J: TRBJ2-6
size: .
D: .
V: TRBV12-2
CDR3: CASRSNSGANVLTF
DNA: TGTGCAAGTCGCTCTAACTCTGGGGCCAACGTCCTGACTTTC

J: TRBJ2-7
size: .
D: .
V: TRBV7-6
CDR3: CASSLDVGVSYEQYF
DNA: TGTGCCAGCAGCTTAGATGTCGGGGTCTCCTACGAGCAGTACTTC

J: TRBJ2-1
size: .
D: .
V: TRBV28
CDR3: CASSSGSESSYNEQFF
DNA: TGTGCCAGCAGTTCAGGGTCCGAGAGCTCCTACAATGAGCAGTTCTTC

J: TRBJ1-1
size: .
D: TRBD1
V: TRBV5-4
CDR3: CASSLKGQGGTEAFF
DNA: TGTGCCAGCAGCTTGAAGGGACAGGGGGGAACTGAAGCTTTCTTT

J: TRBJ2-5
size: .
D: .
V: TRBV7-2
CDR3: CASSLFPPGNQETQYF
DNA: TGTGCCAGCAGCTTATTTCCACCGGGGAACCAAGAGACCCAGTACTTC

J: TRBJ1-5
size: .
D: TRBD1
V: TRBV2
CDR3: CASSDISTGLHQPQHF
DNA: TGTGCCAGCAGCGACATTTCGACAGGGCTGCATCAGCCCCAGCATTTT

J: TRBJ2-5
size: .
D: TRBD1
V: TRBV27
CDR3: CASSFSGQGVLYF
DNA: TGTGCCAGCAGTTTTTCGGGACAGGGGGTACTTTACTTC

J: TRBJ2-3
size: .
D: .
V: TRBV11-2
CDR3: CASSLVGTRTDTQYF
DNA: TGTGCCAGCAGCTTAGTGGGAACTAGAACTGATACGCAGTATTTT

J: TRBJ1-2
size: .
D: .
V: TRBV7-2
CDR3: CASKGGNYGYTF
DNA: TGTGCCAGCAAAGGGGGTAACTATGGCTACACCTTC

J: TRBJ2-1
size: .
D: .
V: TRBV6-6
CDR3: CASGNWIEQFF
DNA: TGTGCCAGCGGAAATTGGATTGAGCAGTTCTTC

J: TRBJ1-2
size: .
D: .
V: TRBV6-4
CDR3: CASVVQGTPRSSYTF
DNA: TGTGCCAGCGTTGTACAGGGAACGCCTAGGTCGAGCTACACCTTC

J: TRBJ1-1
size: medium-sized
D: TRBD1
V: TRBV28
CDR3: CASSPGTAYEAFF
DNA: TGTGCCAGCAGCCCCGGGACAGCCTATGAAGCTTTCTTT

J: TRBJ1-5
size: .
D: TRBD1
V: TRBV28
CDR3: CASSSHGGTGNQPQHF
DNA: TGTGCCAGCAGTTCCCACGGTGGGACAGGCAATCAGCCCCAGCATTTT

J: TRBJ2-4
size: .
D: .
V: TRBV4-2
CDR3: CASSALSSQFSKNIQYF
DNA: TGTGCCAGCAGCGCGCTCTCTAGTCAGTTTAGCAAAAACATTCAGTACTTC

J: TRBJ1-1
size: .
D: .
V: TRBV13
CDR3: CASSLEASEAFF
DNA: TGTGCCAGCAGCTTAGAGGCTTCTGAAGCTTTCTTT

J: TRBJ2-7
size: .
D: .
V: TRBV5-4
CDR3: CASSLGQSYEQYF
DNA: TGTGCCAGCAGCTTAGGACAGTCCTACGAGCAGTACTTC

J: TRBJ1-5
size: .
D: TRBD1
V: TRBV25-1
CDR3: CASSRGGGGNQPQHF
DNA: TGTGCCAGTTCGAGGGGAGGGGGCGGCAATCAGCCCCAGCATTTT

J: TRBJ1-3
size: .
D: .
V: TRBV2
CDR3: CASSEEAGSTIYF
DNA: TGTGCCAGCAGTGAAGAGGCAGGCTCGACCATATATTTT

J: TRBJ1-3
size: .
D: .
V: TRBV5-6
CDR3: CASSFRTFSSGNTIYF
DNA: TGTGCCAGCAGCTTCCGTACTTTTAGCTCTGGAAACACCATATATTTT

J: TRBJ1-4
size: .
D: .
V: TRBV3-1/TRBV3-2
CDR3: CASSQGGGQYNEKLFF
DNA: TGTGCCAGCAGCCAAGGAGGGGGGCAGTATAATGAAAAACTGTTTTTT

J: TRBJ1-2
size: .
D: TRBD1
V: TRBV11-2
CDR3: CASSVTGTGSFYGYTF
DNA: TGTGCCAGCAGCGTAACCGGGACAGGGAGTTTCTATGGCTACACCTTC

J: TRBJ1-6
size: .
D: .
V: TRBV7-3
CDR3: CASSLTMGTGSPLHF
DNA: TGTGCCAGCAGCTTAACCATGGGTACGGGGTCACCCCTCCACTTT

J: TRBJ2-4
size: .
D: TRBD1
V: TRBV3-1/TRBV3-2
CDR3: CASSQRDRGAKAKNIQYF
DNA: TGTGCCAGCAGCCAACGGGACAGGGGGGCCAAGGCCAAAAACATTCAGTACTTC

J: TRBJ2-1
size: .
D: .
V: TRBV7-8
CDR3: CASSFFRDTLYNEQFF
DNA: TGTGCCAGCAGCTTTTTCCGGGACACCCTATACAATGAGCAGTTCTTC

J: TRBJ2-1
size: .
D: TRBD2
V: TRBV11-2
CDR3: CASSLRAASGDNNEQFF
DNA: TGTGCCAGCAGCTTAAGAGCGGCTAGCGGGGATAACAATGAGCAGTTCTTC

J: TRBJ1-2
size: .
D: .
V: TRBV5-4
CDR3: CASSLQTGQANYGYTF
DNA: TGTGCCAGCAGCTTGCAGACAGGCCAAGCTAACTATGGCTACACCTTC